Here is one T cell receptor (beta chain) with its context. Antigen unknown. Only in-frame clones appear in the TCRdb table, and some are missing; sequencing was by immunoSEQ multiplex PCR. Of about 400,000 clones listed, 80% to 90% were seen once; the top ten hold roughly 0.75%. This specimen comes from a study of cytomegalovirus exposure and HLA in healthy donors. Study-wide points: Most TCR sequences were rare, but some public TCRs occurred in many donors. It was confirmed in vitro that a few of the CMV-associated chains were specific for CMV antigens. Investigators reported 164 TCR beta chains as tied to cytomegalovirus.

The donors belonged to the roughly 120-subject validation cohort, separate from the roughly 670-subject first cohort. The J segment lost 5 bases and the V segment lost 2 bases, leaving 2 bases of the junction unmatched. This CDR3 has 14 residues. CDR1 and CDR2 from the germline V gene are SGDLS and YYNGEE. The V and J genes are TRBV9 and TRBJ2-1; TRBD2 aligns across 9 bases. Sequenced sample: PBMCs. This receptor was identified in a woman aged 18-29 years in good health and CMV-seronegative. In DNA form, the CDR3 reads TGTGCCAGCAGCGTGACTAGCGGTCACAATGAGCAGTTCTTC. It is translated as CASSVTSGHNEQFF.